This T cell receptor beta chain was captured by sequencing in a study of T cells after yellow fever vaccination. General study points: In post-booster samples, most primary-vaccination clones reappeared (approximately 96% CD4, 88% CD8).

This clonotype was observed at least ten times. The antigen is not known. TCRdb reprocessed the 5' RACE reads with MiXCR, giving one entry per CDR3 protein. Among 310,000 or so distinct CDR3 sequences, around 3.6% were seen once, and the ten largest hold about 25%. Germline V lookup: CDR1 SQVTM, CDR2 ANQGSEA. The CDR3 extends over 14 amino acids. V was shortened by 3 bases and J by 0 bases, with 9 bases between the two germline ends. The clonotype originates from a man in his late teens or twenties who received the YFV17D yellow fever vaccine. This specimen was PBMCs, taken on the day of the yellow fever booster vaccination. The V gene is TRBV29-1, the J gene TRBJ1-3; D is undetermined. CDR3 sequence (DNA): TGCAGCGTTGAGACGGTAGGCTCTGGAAACACCATATATTTT. Its translation: CSVETVGSGNTIYF. The variable domain in full, completed from reference TRBV29-1 and TRBJ1-3, reads SAVISQKPSRDICQRGTSLTIQCQVDSQVTMMFWYRQQPGQSLTLIATANQGSEATYESGFVIDKFPISRPNLTFSTLTVSNMSPEDSSIYLCSVETVGSGNTIYFGEGSWLTVV.